Listed below are T cell receptor beta chains from one sample, sequenced in a study of blood T cell repertoires in COVID-19. Only in-frame clones appear in the TCRdb table, and some are missing; sequencing was by immunoSEQ multiplex PCR. The sample yields around 100,000 clones, nearly 90% seen once. Specimen: peripheral blood. The receptor set was obtained from a man aged 45 to 65 in a cohort sampled during active COVID-19. The CDR3 runs from the conserved cysteine through the conserved F or W. D genes are given only for firm matches. Rows give clone size only sometimes, using once, few, many, or a class for an expanded clone.

V	size	J	D	CDR3	DNA
TRBV7-2	-	TRBJ2-1	TRBD2	CASSRAGGAYNEQFF	TGTGCCAGCAGCCGTGCGGGGGGGGCATACAATGAGCAGTTCTTC
TRBV28	-	TRBJ2-1	-	CASSSLSFSEQFF	TGTGCCAGCAGTTCCCTCTCTTTCAGTGAGCAGTTCTTC
TRBV3-1/TRBV3-2	-	TRBJ1-5	-	CASSQEQGRNQPQHF	TGTGCCAGCAGCCAAGAACAGGGAAGAAATCAGCCCCAGCATTTT
TRBV7-9	few	TRBJ1-5	TRBD1	CASSLARGQGRNQPQHF	TGTGCCAGCAGCTTAGCCCGAGGACAGGGGAGGAATCAGCCCCAGCATTTT
TRBV14	-	TRBJ2-5	-	CASSRTIQETQYF	TGTGCCAGCAGCCGGACAATCCAAGAGACCCAGTACTTC
TRBV20-1	-	TRBJ2-5	-	CSATQETQYF	TGCAGTGCAACTCAAGAGACCCAGTACTTC
TRBV5-1	once	TRBJ2-1	-	CASSWAGSSYNEQFF	TGCGCCAGCAGCTGGGCGGGATCATCCTACAATGAGCAGTTCTTC
TRBV5-4	-	TRBJ2-1	TRBD2	CASSPVGSGGGNEQFF	TGTGCCAGCAGCCCGGTCGGTAGCGGGGGTGGCAATGAGCAGTTCTTC
TRBV7-2	-	TRBJ2-6	-	CASSSITGQRASGANVLTF	TGTGCCAGCAGCTCAATCACTGGGCAGAGAGCCTCTGGGGCCAACGTCCTGACTTTC
TRBV2	-	TRBJ1-5	-	CASKLTTGSNQPQHF	TGTGCCAGCAAATTAACGACAGGTAGCAATCAGCCCCAGCATTTT
TRBV27	-	TRBJ2-5	TRBD2	CASRREGALQETQYF	TGTGCCAGCAGGCGGGAGGGGGCCCTTCAAGAGACCCAGTACTTC
TRBV28	few	TRBJ2-2	TRBD1	CASSPLDRGWWTGELFF	TGTGCCAGCAGTCCTTTGGACAGGGGATGGTGGACCGGGGAGCTGTTTTTT
TRBV19	-	TRBJ1-1	TRBD1	CASSIRQGNTEAFF	TGTGCCAGTAGTATCAGACAGGGGAACACTGAAGCTTTCTTT
TRBV24-1	once	TRBJ1-5	TRBD1	CATSDRDRDGNQPQHF	TGTGCCACCAGTGATAGAGACAGGGATGGAAATCAGCCCCAGCATTTT
TRBV9	-	TRBJ1-1	-	CASSVAPEGADSEAFF	TGTGCCAGCAGCGTAGCCCCGGAAGGCGCGGACTCTGAAGCTTTCTTT
TRBV3-1/TRBV3-2	-	TRBJ2-5	TRBD1	CASSQPRGHETQYF	TGTGCCAGCAGCCAACCAAGGGGGCATGAGACCCAGTACTTC
TRBV5-4	-	TRBJ1-6	-	CASSVRASYNSPLHF	TGTGCCAGCAGCGTGAGGGCCTCCTATAATTCACCCCTCCACTTT
TRBV9	-	TRBJ1-2	TRBD1	CASSAGTAIYGYTF	TGTGCCAGCAGCGCCGGGACAGCAATCTATGGCTACACCTTC
TRBV5-4	-	TRBJ2-1	-	CASSRGGFVDPLNEQFF	TGTGCCAGCAGCCGTGGCGGGTTCGTGGATCCTCTCAATGAGCAGTTCTTC
TRBV5-4	-	TRBJ2-5	-	CASSRQETQYF	TGTGCCAGCAGCCGTCAAGAGACCCAGTACTTC
TRBV5-1	-	TRBJ1-6	TRBD1	CASREGAGGSPLHF	TGCGCCAGCAGAGAGGGGGCGGGAGGGTCACCCCTCCACTTT
TRBV12-3/TRBV12-4	-	TRBJ1-5	-	CASSSQDNQPQHF	TGTGCCAGCAGTTCCCAGGATAATCAGCCCCAGCATTTT
TRBV29-1	-	TRBJ1-2	-	CSVDSGYTF	TGCAGCGTTGATTCGGGCTACACCTTC